The 19 T cell receptor beta chains presented below share a single source sample, sequenced in a study of regulatory T cells in long-lasting Graves disease. Construction of the TCR beta libraries employed iRepertoire HTBI primers in conjunction with Arm-PCR of CDR3 regions. TCRdb re-called the multiplex PCR reads with MiXCR, one entry per CDR3 protein. The sample shows about 240,000 distinct CDR3 sequences, 20% to 25% of them seen only once. Time point described: newly diagnosed GD, antithyroid drugs for less than 3 months. PBMC RNA was the source of the TCR library. The sequencing used peripheral blood mononuclear cells (PBMCs), collected at new diagnosis, from a patient treated with antithyroid drugs. These receptors were obtained from a female donor with Graves disease.

On this clonotype: One end of the junction is discordant with germline, which a read error may explain. CDR3 nucleotides: TGTGCCAGCAGTTACTCGATCAGGACACAGAATCAGCTCCAGCATTTT. It is translated as CASSYSIRTQNQLQHF. The chain links TRBV6-5 to TRBJ1-5; possible D gene TRBD1, 5 bases. CDR1 and CDR2 from the germline V gene are MNHEY and SVGAGI. The CDR3 contains 16 residues.

The chain recombines TRBV7-9 with TRBJ2-1; 7 bases are a match to TRBD1. The V gene end was trimmed by 5 bases and the J gene end by 10 bases; junction bases not matched to a gene: 11. CDR3 size: 14 residues. The germline V gene has CDR1 SEHNR and CDR2 FQNEAQ (reference sequence). The chain's CDR3 is CASSPGQTLGEQFF. CDR3 bases: TGTGCCAGCAGCCCGGGACAGACCCTAGGGGAGCAGTTCTTC.

The count of this clonotype is one. The genes are TRBV20-1 and TRBJ2-7; TRBD2 matches 13 bases. Trimming removed 3 bases from V and 4 bases from J; junction bases left unmatched: 9. This CDR3 comprises 16 residues. From germline, CDR1 is DFQATT and CDR2 SNEGSKA (reference sequence). Here the CDR3 DNA reads TGCAGTGCTAGTACCGCCAGGACTAGCGGGAGTTACGAGCAGTACTTC. It yields the protein CSASTARTSGSYEQYF.

Points on this clonotype: This may stem from a read error, because a much larger clone lies one nucleotide away. The V call is TRBV28, the J call TRBJ2-2; D unclear. Germline values: CDR1 MDHEN, CDR2 SYDVKM. The CDR3 length is 16 residues. The V end lost 7 bases, the J end lost 2 bases, and 17 bases lay between the germline ends. CDR3 sequence reads: CASNSRRTVNTGELFF. CDR3 in DNA: TGTGCCAGCAATTCCCGACGGACCGTTAACACCGGGGAGCTGTTTTTT. The full variable domain, rest sourced from reference TRBV28 and TRBJ2-2, is DVKVTQSSRYLVKRTGEKVFLECVQDMDHENMFWYRQDPGLGLRLIYFSYDVKMKEKGDIPEGYSVSREKKERFSLILESASTNQTSMYLCASNSRRTVNTGELFFGEGSRLTVL.

Many counts were recorded for this clonotype. V and J are TRBV6-5 and TRBJ1-1; D is unresolved. The CDR3 sequence is 15 residues long. Looked up from germline, CDR1 is MNHEY and CDR2 is SVGAGI. Trimming cost V 2 bases and J 1 base, with 11 bases left between them. The CDR3 loop reads CASSYRGLPNTEAFF. Written as DNA, the CDR3 is TGTGCCAGCAGTTACAGAGGACTCCCGAACACTGAAGCTTTCTTT.

This clonotype was observed at least ten times. This sequence joins TRBV7-9 and TRBJ1-4, with TRBD1 matching over 8 bases. Germline CDR1 SEHNR, CDR2 FQNEAQ (reference sequence). The CDR3 sequence is 14 residues long. The J segment lost 7 bases and the V segment lost 3 bases, leaving 4 bases of the junction unmatched. CDR3 sequence: CASSFSGGGEKLFF. Written as DNA, the CDR3 is TGTGCCAGCAGCTTTTCAGGGGGCGGTGAAAAACTGTTTTTT.

This clonotype has only a few counts. The chain joins TRBV20-1 to TRBJ2-3, with D tentatively TRBD2 (5 bases). Germline CDR1 DFQATT, CDR2 SNEGSKA (reference sequence). The CDR3 loop spans 16 amino acids. V was cut by 0 bases and J by 6 bases, with 19 bases left in between. CDR3 amino acids: CSARELSLGGSDTQYF. The DNA for the CDR3 is TGCAGTGCTAGAGAATTGTCACTAGGAGGTTCGGATACGCAGTATTTT.

In regard to this clonotype: One base away lies a much larger clone, so this may be a sequencing read error. V usage is TRBV3-2 and J usage is TRBJ2-4. TRBV3-2 is a pseudogene locus. The CDR3 runs 12 residues. The CDR3: CVSSLRKNIQYF. DNA for the CDR3: TGTGTCAGCAGTTTGCGTAAAAACATTCAGTACTTC.

The chain employs TRBV20-1 and TRBJ2-2; D is possibly TRBD2 (5 bases). Germline CDR1 reads DFQATT; CDR2 reads SNEGSKA (reference sequence). The V end lost 6 bases, the J end lost 1 base, and 12 bases lay between the germline ends. This CDR3 is built from 14 residues. The DNA for the CDR3 is TGCAGTGCCAAAAACCGGGAGAACACCGGGGAGCTGTTTTTT. This sequence encodes CSAKNRENTGELFF.

This clonotype was observed many times. The chain carries TRBV28 and TRBJ2-3; D unresolved. V lost 3 bases and J 2 bases, leaving 12 bases between the germline ends. This CDR3 region has 15 residues. The germline CDR1 and CDR2 sequences are MDHEN and SYDVKM. CDR3 coding DNA: TGTGCCAGCAGTTTTCGAGTGGGCCACACAGATACGCAGTATTTT. Translation: CASSFRVGHTDTQYF.

This clonotype appeared a few times. CDR3 nucleotides: TGTGCCAGCAGCTTTTCCTACAATGAGCAGTTCTTC. Encoded protein: CASSFSYNEQFF. The V gene is TRBV25-1, the J gene TRBJ2-1, with D unresolved. The CDR3 extends over 12 amino acids. In germline, CDR1 is MGHDK, CDR2 SYGVNS. V lost 6 bases, J lost 1 base, and 4 bases lay in between.

As concerns this clonotype: One base away lies a much larger clone, so this may be a sequencing read error. The CDR3 carries no conserved terminal phenylalanine or tryptophan, so it likely arises from a read error. The CDR3 nucleotides read TGTGCCACCAGCAGAGAACAGGGGGGGGGAGATACGCAGTATTCT. Translation: CATSREQGGGDTQYS. This rearrangement joins TRBV15 to TRBJ2-3; a possible D gene is TRBD1 (8 bases). Trimming took off 0 bases at V and 5 bases at J, with 12 bases between the two ends. Germline loops: CDR1 LNHNV, CDR2 YYDKDF (reference sequence). This CDR3 is 15 amino acids long.

This clonotype came up once. The V gene is TRBV11-2, the J gene TRBJ2-7; D may correspond to TRBD1 or TRBD2 (5 bases each). Germline-derived CDR1 and CDR2 are SGHAT and FQNNGV. Trimming left V 10 bases short and J 6 bases short, with 25 bases between. This CDR3 has 15 amino acids. CDR3 bases: TGTGCCACCACAGCCTCGGTGGGGGAAGGCGCCGAGCAGTACTTC. It specifies CATTASVGEGAEQYF. The full variable domain, rest sourced from reference TRBV11-2 and TRBJ2-7, is EAGVAQSPRYKIIEKRQSVAFWCNPISGHATLYWYQQILGQGPKLLIQFQNNGVVDDSQLPKDRFSAERLKGVDSTLKIQPAKLEDSAVYLCATTASVGEGAEQYFGPGTRLTVT.

This clonotype appeared many times. The chain is built from TRBV27 and TRBJ2-7, with 9 bases matching TRBD1. The germline CDR1 and CDR2 sequences are MNHEY and SMNVEV (reference sequence). The CDR3 extends over 13 amino acids. Trimming took 5 bases from V and 5 from J; bases not matched to a gene: 4. CDR3 loop: CASSAGQGNEQYF. The CDR3 nucleotides are TGTGCCAGCAGTGCGGGACAGGGCAACGAGCAGTACTTC.

In regard to this clonotype: Since a much larger clone is just one base distant, this may be a read error. The chain uses TRBV6-2 or TRBV6-3 and TRBJ2-7; D not resolved. The ends were cut back, 2 bases at V and 5 bases at J, with 16 bases in the middle. This CDR3 is 15 amino acids long. CDR1 is MNHEY and CDR2 is SVGEGT in the germline V gene. In nucleotides, the CDR3 is TGTGCCAGCAGTTACCATCTGGTCACCGCCCACGAGCAGTACTTC. Translating it yields CASSYHLVTAHEQYF.

The chain links TRBV2 to TRBJ1-3, with D possibly matching TRBD1 (5 bases). V was pared by 4 bases and J by 4 bases, with 17 bases between. CDR3 length: 16 amino acids. Germline CDR1 is SNHLY and CDR2 is FYNNEI. This CDR3 reads CASSVGGTPRGNTIYF. Here the CDR3 DNA reads TGTGCCAGCAGTGTTGGGGGGACCCCTAGAGGAAACACCATATATTTT.

This clonotype was counted only a few times. This chain connects TRBV5-1 to TRBJ2-7, with 10 bases that match TRBD2. With 0 bases clipped from V and 7 bases from J, the junction kept 10 bases outside the gene matches. Per the germline V gene, CDR1 is SGHRS and CDR2 is YFSETQ. The CDR3 contains 16 residues. The CDR3 sequence: CASSLDPAGGAGEQYF. The CDR3 nucleotides read TGCGCCAGCAGCTTGGATCCAGCGGGGGGGGCAGGAGAGCAGTACTTC.

This clonotype was found many times. The chain recombines TRBV5-5 with TRBJ2-7; D remains ambiguous. The CDR3 runs to 13 residues. V was clipped by 4 bases and J by 2 bases, with 10 bases between them. The germline V gene encodes CDR1 SGHKS and CDR2 YYEKEE (reference sequence). CDR3 sequence: CASSRVTTYEQYF. The CDR3 DNA is TGTGCCAGCAGCCGAGTAACTACCTACGAGCAGTACTTC.

This clonotype has at least ten counts. J is TRBJ2-7 and V is TRBV28, with 8 bases matching TRBD1. The CDR3 consists of 15 residues. The V gene end was trimmed by 5 bases and the J gene end by 3 bases; junction bases not matched to a gene: 9. Germline CDR1 MDHEN, CDR2 SYDVKM. DNA of the CDR3: TGTGCCAGCAGTCCCCCCGGGACAGGACACTACGAGCAGTACTTC. Protein: CASSPPGTGHYEQYF.